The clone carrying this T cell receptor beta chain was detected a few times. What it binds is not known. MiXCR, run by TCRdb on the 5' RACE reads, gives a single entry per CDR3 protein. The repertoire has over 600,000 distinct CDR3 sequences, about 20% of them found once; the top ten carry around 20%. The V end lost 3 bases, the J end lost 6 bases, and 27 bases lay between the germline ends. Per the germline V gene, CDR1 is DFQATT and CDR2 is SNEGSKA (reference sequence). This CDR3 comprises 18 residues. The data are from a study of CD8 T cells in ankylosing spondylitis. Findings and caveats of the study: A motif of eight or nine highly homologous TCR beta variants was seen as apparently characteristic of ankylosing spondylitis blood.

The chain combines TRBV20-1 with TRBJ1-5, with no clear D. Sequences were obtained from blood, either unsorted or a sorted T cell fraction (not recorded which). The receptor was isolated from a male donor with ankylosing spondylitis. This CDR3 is CSASPPGKTLSKGQPQHF. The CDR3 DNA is TGCAGTGCTAGTCCCCCCGGAAAAACTCTTTCGAAGGGTCAGCCCCAGCATTTT.